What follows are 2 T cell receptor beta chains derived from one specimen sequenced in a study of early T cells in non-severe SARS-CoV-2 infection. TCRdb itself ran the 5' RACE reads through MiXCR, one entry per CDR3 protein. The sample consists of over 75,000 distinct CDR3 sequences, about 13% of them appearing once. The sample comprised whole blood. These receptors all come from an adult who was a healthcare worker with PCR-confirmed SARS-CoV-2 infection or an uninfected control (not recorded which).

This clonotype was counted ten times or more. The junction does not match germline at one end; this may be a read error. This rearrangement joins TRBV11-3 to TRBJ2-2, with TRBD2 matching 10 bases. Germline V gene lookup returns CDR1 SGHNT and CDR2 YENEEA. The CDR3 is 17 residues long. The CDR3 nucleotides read TGTGCCAGCAGCTTAGATCAACTAGCGGGGTACACCGGGGAGCTGTGTTTT. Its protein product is CASSLDQLAGYTGELCF.

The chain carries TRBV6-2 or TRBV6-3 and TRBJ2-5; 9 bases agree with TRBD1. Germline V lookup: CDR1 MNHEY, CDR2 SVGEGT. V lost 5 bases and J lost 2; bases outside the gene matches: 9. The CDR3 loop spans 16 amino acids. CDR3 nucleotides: TGTGCCAGCAGTCAAGGGACAGGGTCCGTTCAAGAGACCCAGTACTTC. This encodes CASSQGTGSVQETQYF.